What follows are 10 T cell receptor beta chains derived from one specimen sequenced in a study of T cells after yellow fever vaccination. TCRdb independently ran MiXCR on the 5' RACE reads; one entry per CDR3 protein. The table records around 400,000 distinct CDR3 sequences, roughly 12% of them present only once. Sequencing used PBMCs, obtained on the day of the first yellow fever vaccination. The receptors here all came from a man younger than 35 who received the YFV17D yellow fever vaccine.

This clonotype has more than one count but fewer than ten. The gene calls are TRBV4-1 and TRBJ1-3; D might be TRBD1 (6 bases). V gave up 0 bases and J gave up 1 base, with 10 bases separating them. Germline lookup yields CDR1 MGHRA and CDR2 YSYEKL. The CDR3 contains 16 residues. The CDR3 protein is CASSQENQGSGNTIYF. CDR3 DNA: TGCGCCAGCAGCCAAGAAAACCAGGGGTCTGGAAACACCATATATTTT.

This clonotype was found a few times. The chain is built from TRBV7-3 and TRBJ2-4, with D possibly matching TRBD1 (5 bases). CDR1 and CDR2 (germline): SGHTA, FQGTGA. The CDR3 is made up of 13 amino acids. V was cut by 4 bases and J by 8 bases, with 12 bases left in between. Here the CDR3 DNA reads TGTGCCAGCAGCTCCCAGGGTAATGACATTCAGTACTTC. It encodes CASSSQGNDIQYF.

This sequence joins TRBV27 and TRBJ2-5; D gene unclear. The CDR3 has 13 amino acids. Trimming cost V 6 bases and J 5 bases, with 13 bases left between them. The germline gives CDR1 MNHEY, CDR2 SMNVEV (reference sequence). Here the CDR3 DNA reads TGTGCCAGCAGGTTTCTATGTTGGGAGACCCAGTACTTC. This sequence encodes CASRFLCWETQYF.

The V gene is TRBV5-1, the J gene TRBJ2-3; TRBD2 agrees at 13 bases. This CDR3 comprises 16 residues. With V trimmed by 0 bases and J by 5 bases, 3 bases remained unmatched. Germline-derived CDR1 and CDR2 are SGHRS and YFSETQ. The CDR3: CASSLEGLAGKDTQYF. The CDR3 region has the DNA TGCGCCAGCAGCTTGGAGGGACTAGCGGGGAAAGATACGCAGTATTTT.

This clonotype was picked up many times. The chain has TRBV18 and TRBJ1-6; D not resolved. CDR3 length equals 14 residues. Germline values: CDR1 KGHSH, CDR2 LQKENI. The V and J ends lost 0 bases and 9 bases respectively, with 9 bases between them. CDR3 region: CASSPPREGSPLHF. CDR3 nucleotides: TGTGCCAGCTCACCACCTCGCGAGGGTTCACCCCTCCACTTT.

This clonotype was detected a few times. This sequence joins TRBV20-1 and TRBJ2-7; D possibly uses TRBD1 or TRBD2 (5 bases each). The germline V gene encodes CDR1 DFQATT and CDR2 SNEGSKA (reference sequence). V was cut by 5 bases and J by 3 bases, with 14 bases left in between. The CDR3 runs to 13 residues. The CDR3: CSAQSRDDYEQYF. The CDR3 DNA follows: TGCAGTGCTCAAAGTCGGGACGACTACGAGCAGTACTTC.

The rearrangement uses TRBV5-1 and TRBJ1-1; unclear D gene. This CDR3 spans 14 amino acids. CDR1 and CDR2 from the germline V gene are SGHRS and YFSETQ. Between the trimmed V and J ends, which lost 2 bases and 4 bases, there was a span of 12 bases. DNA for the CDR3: TGCGCCAGCAGCTTCCGGATCGGGAGCACTGAAGCTTTCTTT. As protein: CASSFRIGSTEAFF.

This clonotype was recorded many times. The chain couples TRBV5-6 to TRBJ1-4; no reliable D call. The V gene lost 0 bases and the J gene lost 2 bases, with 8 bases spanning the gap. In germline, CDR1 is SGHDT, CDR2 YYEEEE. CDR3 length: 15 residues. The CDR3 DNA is TGTGCCAGCAGCTTGGTACTCGGGACTAATGAAAAACTGTTTTTT. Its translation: CASSLVLGTNEKLFF.

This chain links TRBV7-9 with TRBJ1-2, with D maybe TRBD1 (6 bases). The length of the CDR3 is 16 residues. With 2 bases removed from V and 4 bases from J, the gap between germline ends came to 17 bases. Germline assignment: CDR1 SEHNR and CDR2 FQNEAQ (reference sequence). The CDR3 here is CASSLLDRTRGYGYTF. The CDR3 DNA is TGTGCCAGCAGCTTACTAGACAGGACGAGGGGCTATGGCTACACCTTC.

Here the CDR3 reads CASSHSRGYTF. DNA of the CDR3: TGTGCCAGCAGCCATTCGCGGGGCTACACCTTC. V gene TRBV3-1 combines with J gene TRBJ1-2; D is undetermined. The germline CDR1 and CDR2 sequences are LGHDT and YNNKEL (reference sequence). The V end lost 3 bases, the J end lost 8 bases, and 7 bases lay between the germline ends. The length of the CDR3 is 11 residues.